Reported below is one T cell receptor beta chain. Its antigen remains unidentified. Sequencing ends 3 residues short of the CDR3 end; the germline J gene provides the rest. Every participant had a single incident cervical HPV16 infection, and prevalent HPV16 infections were excluded. Cervical HPV DNA was detected with MY09/MY11 PCR, and genotyping was done with dot-blot hybridization. About 15 mL of heparinized blood were centrifuged, and the buffy coat was aliquoted, frozen at -30°C, then stored at -80°C. QIAGEN kits were used to extract genomic DNA from buffy coat specimens. This record belongs to a study of T cells in women clearing cervical HPV infection (dated by TCRdb to 2016 to 2019). Regarding the study in general: The cases were approximately 23 women with histologically confirmed HPV16-related CIN3 or worse, and 2 of those women had invasive cancers. For cases, a median interval of about 150 days, with an interquartile range of roughly 85 to 220 days, was observed between lesion detection and blood sampling. Cases had a median age of approximately 34 years and controls had a median age of approximately 40, with no significant differences in baseline characteristics. Cases and controls were matched on year of sample collection and on age within five years. The parent cohort enrolled about 10,000 women aged 18 or older in Guanacaste, Costa Rica, in about 1992 to 1994 and followed the women for around 7 years. Quality controls consisted of five blinded duplicates per group, for a total of roughly 60 samples made up of around 50 participants and approximately 10 replicates. The controls were about 25 women whose single incident HPV16 infection cleared within 12 months with no development of precancer or cancer. Blood from cases was drawn at the visit where the lesion was first identified, while blood from controls was drawn once the infection was no longer detected. Since HLA typing was available for only a few women, HLA type could not be ruled out as a confounder. This exploratory proof-of-principle case-control study, nested within the Guanacaste HPV Natural History Study in Costa Rica, compared TCR repertoires among women with different cervical HPV16 outcomes. Results the study describes overall, beyond this receptor: Random forest classifiers combining richness and V gene abundances distinguished cases from controls with an estimated AUC of 0.83. Whether associations preceded infection or resulted from infection could not be shown with the cross-sectional design, and effector/memory subsets and HPV-specific T cells were not isolated. T-cell numbers per sample were unknown, so richness differences could reflect varying T-cell content rather than repertoire biology. Significantly higher TCR repertoire richness was observed in CIN3+ cases than in controls across sequencing depths, whereas no difference in evenness was found. TRBV6-7 relative abundance was lower in cases than in controls (about 0.099% versus 0.17%; Bonferroni P = 0.0008).

The CDR3 covers 18 residues, taking in both the cysteine and the phenylalanine. Shown are 45 bases from within the CDR3, in frame from base 1. CDR1 DFQATT and CDR2 SNEGSKA were looked up in the germline V gene (reference sequence). Trimming takes 3 bases off V and 0 bases off J; junction bases not matched to a gene: 8. Using the immunoSEQ assay, multiplex PCR amplified TCR beta CDR3 regions from an average of roughly 1,100 ng of genomic DNA per sample. Primer bias was corrected in the assay by using a complete synthetic TCR repertoire to establish an amplification baseline. The amplicons were sequenced on the Illumina platform. As for how the authors treated the data: Sequence errors were corrected by clustering with frequency ratios and a modified nearest-neighbor algorithm, and the sequences were then analyzed in the immunoSEQ Analyzer using IMGT gene definitions. At each rarefaction depth, TCR richness and evenness were averaged across 20 rarefaction repeats, and any sample with fewer sequences than the depth was left out. Wilcoxon rank sum tests with FDR correction were used to compare V, D and J gene relative abundances between the groups. An intraclass correlation of around 96% for TCR richness and an average of roughly 80% across about 66 gene segments were obtained from the blinded duplicates. TCRdb stores this immuneACCESS table with in-frame sequences only. Part of the clones is absent; in the studies checked, under half of the shortfall reflects unresolved V genes, and no reason is known for the rest. Clone size and V and J calls were adopted from that table, with D and trimming inferred from the DNA. For this sample, the table gives tens of thousands of clones. The ten largest clones take up 35% of the sample.

The V and J segments used are TRBV20-1 and TRBJ2-1, with TRBD2 identical over 13 junction bases. The specimen was blood buffy coat. The TCR comes from a woman aged 18-69 years with a cervical HPV16 infection that either progressed to CIN3+ or cleared (not recorded which). The DNA read from the CDR3 is TGCAGTGCTAGGAAGACTAGCGGGGGGTTAAGCTCCTACAATGAG. This translates into CSARKTSGGLSSYNE. The entire CDR3 sequence reads CSARKTSGGLSSYNEQFF.